This T cell receptor (beta chain) is drawn from a study of T cell changes during pregnancy in multiple sclerosis (dated by TCRdb to between 2018 and 2021). Study-wide context: The study examined how the T cell repertoire changed over the course of pregnancy in women with multiple sclerosis.

Comment on this clone: This clone's antigen is unknown. Per-nucleotide qualities are absent, and no much larger clonotype sits a single base away.

The CDR3 contains 13 residues, cysteine and phenylalanine counted. The only DNA kept is the CDR3, 39 bases in frame from the first base. V ends up 10 bases short and J 3 bases short, with an unmatched junction base count of 4. CDR1 and CDR2 (LNHNV, YYDKDF) derive from the germline V gene (reference sequence). Libraries came from the immunoSEQ multiplex PCR assay. What TCRdb holds here is the immuneACCESS table cut down to in-frame rearrangements. Part of the clones is not present; checked against another copy, under half of the missing clones reflect an unresolved V gene, and the others are unexplained. The sample includes around 75,000 clones, with 94% observed a single time. The ten largest account for about 0.13% of the sample.

This clonotype was sampled from a female donor with multiple sclerosis, enrolled in a pregnancy study. The sequencing used CD4+ T cells from peripheral blood mononuclear cells, collected after pregnancy. The chain links TRBV15 with TRBJ2-2, and 8 junction bases match TRBD2. The encoded CDR3 is CAMREEYTGELFF. In nucleotides, the sequence is TGTGCCATGCGGGAGGAGTACACCGGGGAGCTGTTTTTT.